The clone carrying this T cell receptor (beta chain) has a single count. What it binds is unknown. The CDR3 spans 14 residues. Between the trimmed V and J ends, which lost 3 bases and 6 bases, there was a span of 12 bases. Germline V lookup: CDR1 MNHEY, CDR2 SVGEGT. Repertoires were generated with immunoSEQ multiplex PCR, while TCRdb's copy carries only in-frame clones and drops some. The table records around 310,000 clones, 90% of them present only once. The sample originates from a study of Ad26.COV2.S vaccination and SARS-CoV-2 variants. As for the study in general: Each vaccinee took Ad26.COV2.S intramuscularly, once or twice 56 days apart.

Study conclusions and caveats: Responses of spike-specific T cells (both CD8+ and CD4+) reportedly showed substantial breadth after vaccination. Recipients given vaccine exceeded placebo recipients in spike-specific TCR breadth.

Treatment given: 15 to 20 received Ad26.COV2.S at low or high dose, single or two shots; 5 received placebo; per-sample allocation not given. Sampling occurred on day 63 after the first vaccine or placebo injection. An Ad26 vector expressing Wuhan-strain SARS-CoV-2 spike constituted the vaccine. This chain connects TRBV6-2 or TRBV6-3 to TRBJ1-5; D remains ambiguous. The receptor was isolated from a person between 18 and 59 years old who received the Ad26.COV2.S COVID-19 vaccine or a placebo. The material was peripheral blood, obtained in a trial of Ad26.COV2.S vaccine versus placebo. The CDR3 is CASSYLERIQPQHF. Here the CDR3 DNA reads TGTGCCAGCAGTTATCTAGAGCGTATTCAGCCCCAGCATTTT.